The 2 T cell receptor beta chains below were found in one sample sequenced in a study of breast tumors, draining lymph nodes, adjacent tissues. Each CDR3 protein gets one entry after TCRdb re-called the multiplex PCR reads with MiXCR. In the table there are about 230,000 distinct CDR3 sequences, 32% of which are singletons. The lymph nodes were axillary draining lymph nodes from breast cancer patients. Sequences were obtained from axillary lymph node tissue. The receptor source for this set is a female donor with breast cancer. Some clones in this sample may be carry-over from other donors' samples.

This clonotype was seen ten or more times. The genes are TRBV11-2 and TRBJ1-6; no definite D call. Germline CDR1 is SGHAT and CDR2 is FQNNGV. The CDR3 contains 13 residues. Trimming stripped 1 base from V and 10 bases from J, with 8 bases between. CDR3 protein: CASSLVSASPLHF. CDR3 coding DNA: TGTGCCAGCAGCTTAGTTTCGGCCTCACCCCTCCACTTT.

This clonotype showed up many times. In DNA, the CDR3 is TGTGCCTGGAGTGTACAAAGTAACTATGGCTACACCTTC. Translated, it gives CAWSVQSNYGYTF. This sequence joins TRBV30 and TRBJ1-2; D is unclear. Germline V gene lookup returns CDR1 GTSNPN and CDR2 SVGIG (reference sequence). This CDR3 has 13 residues. The ends were cut back, 0 bases at V and 1 base at J, with 6 bases in the middle. The variable domain in full, with the rest retrieved from reference TRBV30 and TRBJ1-2, is SQTIHQWPATLVQPVGSPLSLECTVEGTSNPNLYWYRQAAGRGLQLLFYSVGIGQISSEVPQNLSASRPQDRQFILSSKKLLLSDSGFYLCAWSVQSNYGYTFGSGTRLTVV.